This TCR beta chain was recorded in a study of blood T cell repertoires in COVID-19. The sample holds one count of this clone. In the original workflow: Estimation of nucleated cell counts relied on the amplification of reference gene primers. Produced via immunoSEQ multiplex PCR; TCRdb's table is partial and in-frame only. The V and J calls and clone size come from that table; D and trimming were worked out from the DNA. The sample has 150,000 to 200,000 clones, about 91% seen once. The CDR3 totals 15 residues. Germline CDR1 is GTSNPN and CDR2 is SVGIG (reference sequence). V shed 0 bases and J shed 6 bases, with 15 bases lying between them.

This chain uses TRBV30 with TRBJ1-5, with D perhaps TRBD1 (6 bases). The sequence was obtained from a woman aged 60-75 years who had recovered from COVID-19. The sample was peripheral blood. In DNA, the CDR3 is TGTGCCTGGAGTGTACAGGGAGGGGTGGGTCAGCCCCAGCATTTT. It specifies CAWSVQGGVGQPQHF.